This paragraph covers one T cell receptor (beta chain) sequence. This clonotype was seen repeatedly, ten times or more. This receptor's antigen is unknown. Base-call qualities are not available, and no considerably larger clone is one nucleotide away. The sample's time point label, decoded: sample taken at primary tumor resection. For TCR sequencing, whole RNA was extracted from tumor and nontumor lung tissue, or from cryopreserved PBMC samples, and no cell sorting was done. Samples were obtained from 72 patients with early-stage, untreated non-small cell lung cancer from the lung TRACERx cohort. A patient was chosen for TCR sequencing only when enough RNA was available from at least two tumor regions. The sample originates from a study of spatial heterogeneity in lung cancer (dated by TCRdb to between 2017 and 2020). Regarding the research as a whole: Beta-chain transcripts were consistently detected in greater numbers than alpha-chain transcripts, which likely reflects a higher abundance of beta-chain transcripts. The study linked features of the TCR repertoire to counts of nonsynonymous mutations, which were determined by whole-exome sequencing of tumor tissue. In non-small cell lung cancer, the study quantitatively compared TCR alpha and beta repertoires across several tumor regions, matched nontumor lung, and blood. In the raw uncorrected reads, each unique combination of TCR and UMI appeared more than ten times on average. Both alpha and beta chains were TCR-sequenced in samples taken at surgery, namely 220 tumor regions, around 64 matched nontumor lung samples and 45 to 60 PBMC samples.

Preparation of the library involved 5' RACE. TCRdb shows the sequencer as NextSeq 500. The TCR library protocol attached a unique molecular identifier to each TCR cDNA molecule to allow correction of PCR and sequencing errors. On the authors' methods: TCR identification, UMI-based error correction and CDR3 extraction were all carried out with Decombinator tools. TCRs above a frequency of 2 per 1,000, corresponding to the top 1% of the tumor frequency distribution, were defined as expanded. Renyi diversity was calculated using the R vegan package after each repertoire was subsampled 100 times to 5,000 TCRs. CDR3 similarity networks were built from amino acid triplet string-kernel similarity, with CDR3s being connected when pairwise similarity was above 0.82. Using fastp at Q25 and MiXCR, TCRdb reprocessed the public reads and kept productive beta chains. Each CDR3 protein appears once, grouped with its most common genes and DNA. The V and J calls and clone size are TCRdb's, not the authors'. The sample yields about 10,000 distinct CDR3 sequences; about 5% were counted once. The top ten clones comprise over 25% of the sample.

General conclusions and limits of the study: Ubiquitous expanded tumor TCRs were found in blood more often at tumor resection than at routine follow-up. Additional single-cell paired TCR alpha and beta sequencing was considered necessary to confirm, at a functional level, the hypothesis that regional TCRs recognize regional mutations.

The germline V gene provides CDR1 SGHRS and CDR2 YFSETQ. V lost 5 bases and J lost 2 bases; the stretch between them is 10 bases long. Reading from cysteine to phenylalanine, the CDR3 counts 13 amino acids. CDR3 DNA is the only sequence kept; it has 39 bases, read in frame from the first base. The clonotype originates from a male donor with early-stage non-small cell lung cancer. Recombination connected TRBV5-1 to TRBJ2-5; confidence is insufficient to name the D gene. This specimen was PBMCs, taken at surgery. The CDR3 region: CASRSDGQETQYF. The sequenced DNA: TGCGCCAGCAGATCCGACGGGCAAGAGACCCAGTACTTC.